This TCR beta chain was sequenced during a study of blood T cells in healthy people across ages. General study results and limits: Diversity figures based on one million T cells were deemed too low.

A second PCR of roughly 6 to 12 cycles used a sample-barcoded 5' primer and a J-beta primer mix. Tags on each cDNA molecule came from a template-switch adaptor with 12 random nucleotides. From the 5' RACE reads, TCRdb called clonotypes with MiXCR, one entry per CDR3 protein. The sample yields about 1,500,000 distinct CDR3 sequences, about 28% seen once. In this sample, this clonotype turned up a few times. No antigen is known for it. Every participating donor contributed roughly 11 milliliters of peripheral blood through a draw. Each sample gave at least 6.5 million isolated PBMCs. This TCR came from a woman in her 30s in good health. What was sequenced was blood.

In DNA, the CDR3 is TGTGCCAGCAGGCGCGACAACTTCAATTCACCCCTCCACTTT. Its translation is CASRRDNFNSPLHF. V and J are TRBV6-5 and TRBJ1-6; D ambiguous. Trimming pared 6 bases from V and 7 bases from J, leaving 13 bases between. The CDR3 spans 14 residues. Looked up from germline, CDR1 is MNHEY and CDR2 is SVGAGI.